This is a list of T cell receptor beta chains from one sample in a study of blood T cell repertoires in COVID-19. Sequencing used immunoSEQ multiplex PCR; TCRdb keeps in-frame clones, though not all of them. The data contain about 220,000 clones, roughly 85% of them seen just once; the ten biggest clones take up about 2.4%. The sample taken for sequencing was peripheral blood. These receptors all stem from a woman aged 70-85 years with COVID-19, enrolled during active disease. Both conserved end residues are part of each CDR3. D genes are given only for firm matches. Size is stated for part of the rows, as once, few or many counts, or as a class when the clone is expanded.

d_call,clone_size,j_call,v_call,cdr3_length,cdr3_nt,cdr3_aa
TRBD1,NA,TRBJ1-5,TRBV4-2,17,TGTGCCAGCAGCCAAGCTGAAGGGACAGGGGAATATCAGCCCCAGCATTTT,CASSQAEGTGEYQPQHF
NA,few,TRBJ1-1,TRBV21-1,20,TGTGCCAGCAGCAAAAAGGAGTCGGACAGGGCGAAGGGCTTCTACACTGAAGCTTTCTTT,CASSKKESDRAKGFYTEAFF
NA,NA,TRBJ2-7,TRBV25-1,13,TGTGCCAGCGCCTTTAGGGACAATCACGAGCAGTACTTC,CASAFRDNHEQYF
NA,NA,TRBJ2-1,TRBV6-2/TRBV6-3,16,TGTGCCAGCAGTCGAAAAGCGGGTATTTCCTACAATGAGCAGTTCTTC,CASSRKAGISYNEQFF
NA,once,TRBJ2-7,TRBV6-2/TRBV6-3,11,TGTGCCAGCAGTCACTCCTACGAGCAGTACTTC,CASSHSYEQYF
NA,NA,TRBJ1-2,TRBV11-2,14,TGTGCCAGCAGCTTAGAGCAGGGATACTATGGCTACACCTTC,CASSLEQGYYGYTF
NA,once,TRBJ2-7,TRBV10-2,14,TGCGCCAGCAGGGCAAGACAGCATACCTACGAGCAGTACTTC,CASRARQHTYEQYF
NA,NA,TRBJ2-6,TRBV19,16,TGTGCCAGTAGTATAATCCCGGGATCGGGGGCCAACGTCCTGACTTTC,CASSIIPGSGANVLTF
NA,NA,TRBJ2-7,TRBV11-3,15,TGTGCCAGCAGCTTAGAAACCGGGATCTCCTACGAGCAGTACTTC,CASSLETGISYEQYF
NA,NA,TRBJ2-4,TRBV4-3,17,TGCGCCAGCAGCCAAGACCGAGGCGGGCTAGCCAAAAACATTCAGTACTTC,CASSQDRGGLAKNIQYF
NA,NA,TRBJ2-2,TRBV6-5,13,TGTGCCAGCAGTTACTCCTACACCGGGGAGCTGTTTTTT,CASSYSYTGELFF
NA,NA,TRBJ1-2,TRBV11-2,13,TGTGCCAGCAGCTCCAGCGGGGTGGGCGGCTACACCTTC,CASSSSGVGGYTF
NA,NA,TRBJ1-2,TRBV5-4,17,TGTGCCAGCAGCTTGACAGGGATTGGGAAAGCTAACTATGGCTACACCTTC,CASSLTGIGKANYGYTF
TRBD1,NA,TRBJ1-2,TRBV19,16,TGTGCCAGTAGTCCAAACAGGGGACGCATTAACTATGGCTACACCTTC,CASSPNRGRINYGYTF
NA,NA,TRBJ2-5,TRBV18,13,TGTGCCAGCTCACCGGGCAGTAAAGAGACCCAGTACTTC,CASSPGSKETQYF
NA,NA,TRBJ1-1,TRBV24-1,14,TGTGCCACCAGTGATCCGTCTTCAGGGACTGAAGCTTTCTTT,CATSDPSSGTEAFF
NA,NA,TRBJ2-7,TRBV11-2,15,TGTGCCAGCAGCCCCGGACAGATAGTCAACTACGAGCAGTACTTC,CASSPGQIVNYEQYF
TRBD2,NA,TRBJ2-7,TRBV19,15,TGTGCCAGTAGTATTAGAGGCGGGGGATACTACGAGCAGTACTTC,CASSIRGGGYYEQYF
NA,NA,TRBJ1-5,TRBV3-1/TRBV3-2,16,TGTGCCAGCAGCCAGGGGCCAGGGGTTAGCAATCAGCCCCAGCATTTT,CASSQGPGVSNQPQHF
NA,NA,TRBJ2-1,TRBV5-4,16,TGTGCCAGCAGCCCGAATTCCGGGTATTCCTACAATGAGCAGTTCTTC,CASSPNSGYSYNEQFF
TRBD2,NA,TRBJ2-1,TRBV27,17,TGTGCCAGCAGTTTTTCCCCTGGACTAGCGGGAGGCAATGAGCAGTTCTTC,CASSFSPGLAGGNEQFF
TRBD1,NA,TRBJ1-3,TRBV5-1,18,TGCGCCAGCAGCTTGGAGGGGACAGGGGTCCCCTCTGGAAACACCATATATTTT,CASSLEGTGVPSGNTIYF
NA,NA,TRBJ1-6,TRBV5-8,16,TGTGCCAGCAGCTCCTACGGACAGCTCTATAATTCACCCCTCCACTTT,CASSSYGQLYNSPLHF
TRBD1,NA,TRBJ1-4,TRBV11-2,15,TGTGCCAGCAGGAACAGGGGGCTGACTAATGAAAAACTGTTTTTT,CASRNRGLTNEKLFF
NA,NA,TRBJ1-1,TRBV24-1,13,TGTGCCACCAGTGATGGAGGAGGCACTGAAGCTTTCTTT,CATSDGGGTEAFF
TRBD1,NA,TRBJ2-7,TRBV5-1,14,TGCGCCAGCAGCTTGTTACAGGGGGGCTACGAGCAGTACTTC,CASSLLQGGYEQYF
TRBD1,NA,TRBJ2-1,TRBV4-3,17,TGCGCCAGCAGCCAAGGGGGCTCAGGGGGTAACTACAATGAGCAGTTCTTC,CASSQGGSGGNYNEQFF
TRBD2,once,TRBJ2-2,TRBV30,14,TGTGCCGAGGGAGCGGGAGTCCCCACCGGGGAGCTGTTTTTT,CAEGAGVPTGELFF